These 17 T cell receptor beta chains came from one sample sequenced in a study of T cells in Graves' hyperthyroidism and ophthalmopathy. TCR beta CDR3 regions were amplified from RNA transcripts. During a first-round RT-PCR of the TCR CDR3, the HTBI primer set was used. TCRdb re-called the multiplex PCR reads through MiXCR, storing one row per CDR3 protein. The table shows roughly 250,000 distinct CDR3 sequences, with approximately 14% occurring only once. The specimen was blood. The receptors shown here come from a woman in her forties with Graves' hyperthyroidism that later progressed to Graves' ophthalmopathy.

In its sample, this clonotype was seen a few times. The rearrangement joins TRBV4-1 to TRBJ2-2, with 9 bases aligning to TRBD1. Germline V gene data show CDR1 as MGHRA and CDR2 as YSYEKL. This CDR3 is built from 17 residues. J gave up 4 bases and V 4 bases, and 10 bases lay outside the gene matches. Here the CDR3 reads CASSPWRGQGFTGELFF. CDR3 DNA: TGCGCCAGCAGCCCGTGGCGAGGACAGGGGTTCACCGGGGAGCTGTTTTTT.

This clonotype showed up many times. This chain joins TRBV6-1 and TRBJ2-4; D assignment may be TRBD1 or TRBD2 (5 bases each). V gave up 5 bases and J gave up 2 bases, with 28 bases separating them. Germline V gene lookup returns CDR1 MNHNS and CDR2 SASEGT. The CDR3 is 20 amino acids. The CDR3 DNA reads TGTGCCAGCAGTCCACTTGCCAATATTCCCGGGGCGCTGACCAAAAACATTCAGTACTTC. This translates into CASSPLANIPGALTKNIQYF.

This clonotype occurred many times. The gene calls are TRBV29-1 and TRBJ2-5, with 7 nucleotides matching TRBD2. This CDR3 has 15 amino acids. V was clipped by 4 bases and J by 5 bases; unmatched bases: 13. Germline loops: CDR1 SQVTM, CDR2 ANQGSEA. In nucleotides, the CDR3 is TGCAGCGTTGTTGACCCCCAGCGGGGAGGGGAGACCCAGTACTTC. Amino acids: CSVVDPQRGGETQYF.

This clonotype was counted ten times or more. CDR3 DNA sequence: TGTGCCAGCAGCTCTCCTTTAAGAGCGGAAAACACAGATACGCAGTATTTT. As protein: CASSSPLRAENTDTQYF. This chain connects TRBV7-9 to TRBJ2-3, with D possibly TRBD2 on 5 matching bases. V was trimmed by 4 bases and J by 2 bases, leaving 19 bases between them. There are 17 residues in the CDR3. Germline CDR1 SEHNR, CDR2 FQNEAQ (reference sequence).

At least ten counts were recorded for this clonotype. V gene TRBV20-1 combines with J gene TRBJ2-7; the D gene is possibly TRBD1 (6 bases). The ends were cut back, 3 bases at V and 6 bases at J, with 18 bases in the middle. Germline V gene sequence: CDR1 DFQATT, CDR2 SNEGSKA (reference sequence). The CDR3 is made up of 14 amino acids. The CDR3, as DNA: TGCAGTGCTAGGTTGCCGGGACACCATTCCGAGCAGTACTTC. It codes for CSARLPGHHSEQYF.

This clonotype was recorded many times. This chain uses TRBV27 with TRBJ1-1; 8 bases match TRBD1. After removal of 3 bases from V and 7 bases from J, the junction contained 7 bases not matched to a gene. Germline V gives CDR1 MNHEY, CDR2 SMNVEV (reference sequence). CDR3 length equals 14 residues. The CDR3 reads CASSFRDRPNEAFF. DNA of the CDR3: TGTGCCAGCAGTTTTAGGGACAGGCCAAATGAAGCTTTCTTT.

This clonotype has a count of ten or more. The chain recombines TRBV6-1 with TRBJ2-1, with D hard to call. Germline-derived CDR1 and CDR2 are MNHNS and SASEGT. Deletions cut 0 bases from V and 0 bases from J, with 6 bases between. This CDR3 region has 15 residues. CDR3 in amino acids: CASSEAASSYNEQFF. CDR3 DNA sequence: TGTGCCAGCAGTGAAGCTGCCAGCTCCTACAATGAGCAGTTCTTC.

Points on this clonotype: A much more abundant neighbour one base away suggests this may be a read error. The chain combines TRBV4-1 with TRBJ2-2, with 8 positions matching TRBD2. Germline assignment: CDR1 MGHRA and CDR2 YSYEKL. This CDR3 is built from 16 residues. CDR3 amino acids: CASSHSGRRGTGELVF. As DNA, the CDR3 is TGCGCCAGCAGCCACAGCGGGAGACGTGGCACCGGGGAGCTGGTTTTT.

With regard to this clonotype: Sequence at one end of the junction differs from germline and may be a read error. The chain has TRBV7-8 and TRBJ2-7, with D unclear. The CDR3 has 18 residues. The V gene's germline CDR1 is SGHVS and CDR2 FQNEAQ. In nucleotides, the CDR3 is TGTGCCAGCAACTTAGGTGCCGCCACCCGAAGTGCCCCCTACGAGCAGTACTTC. Translated, it gives CASNLGAATRSAPYEQYF.

J is TRBJ2-7 and V is TRBV30; TRBD1 agrees at 8 bases. The CDR3 covers 15 residues. In germline, CDR1 is GTSNPN, CDR2 SVGIG (reference sequence). The V segment lost 3 bases and the J segment 2 bases; nucleotides outside the gene matches: 9. The CDR3 loop is CAWRVRDRSTYEQYF. DNA of the CDR3: TGTGCCTGGAGAGTAAGGGACAGGTCAACCTACGAGCAGTACTTC. The full variable domain, in which reference TRBV30 and TRBJ2-7 provide the parts outside the CDR3, is SQTIHQWPATLVQPVGSPLSLECTVEGTSNPNLYWYRQAAGRGLQLLFYSVGIGQISSEVPQNLSASRPQDRQFILSSKKLLLSDSGFYLCAWRVRDRSTYEQYFGPGTRLTVT.

This clonotype was seen a handful of times. The chain joins TRBV10-3 to TRBJ1-5; a possible D gene is TRBD1 (6 bases). The CDR3 loop spans 16 amino acids. Trimming cost V 4 bases and J 1 base, with 14 bases left between them. Germline CDR1 is ENHRY and CDR2 is SYGVKD. The CDR3 region is CAISGGGGGSNQPQHF. DNA for the CDR3: TGTGCCATCAGTGGGGGTGGAGGGGGGAGCAATCAGCCCCAGCATTTT.

Comments on this clonotype: A much larger clone is a single base away; this may be a read error. CDR3 coding DNA: TGTGCCAGCAGCCTCCCGACGACAGGGAGGACTGAAGCTTCCTTT. The encoded protein is CASSLPTTGRTEASF. J is TRBJ1-1 and V is TRBV7-9; 7 positions agree with TRBD1. This CDR3 is built from 15 residues. Germline CDR1 reads SEHNR; CDR2 reads FQNEAQ (reference sequence). The full variable domain, with the rest looked up from reference TRBV7-9 and TRBJ1-1, is DTGVSQNPRHKITKRGQNVTFRCDPISEHNRLYWYRQTLGQGPEFLTYFQNEAQLEKSRLLSDRFSAERPKGSFSTLEIQRTEQGDSAMYLCASSLPTTGRTEASFGQGTRLTVV.

At least ten counts were recorded for this clonotype. This chain connects TRBV4-2 to TRBJ2-2; TRBD2 matches 8 bases. Germline CDR1 reads LGHNA; CDR2 reads YNFKEQ. The CDR3 covers 16 residues. Unmatched junction bases numbered 6, after V lost 4 bases and J lost 2 bases. The CDR3 region is CASSRLSGANTGELFF. CDR3 coding DNA: TGTGCCAGCAGCCGACTTAGCGGGGCAAACACCGGGGAGCTGTTTTTT.

The rearrangement joins TRBV20-1 to TRBJ1-1; 12 bases match TRBD1. This CDR3 contains 18 residues. Trimming cost V 4 bases and J 1 base; bases outside gene matches: 13. From germline, CDR1 is DFQATT and CDR2 SNEGSKA (reference sequence). CDR3 loop: CSAMNPGTGGASNTEAFF. The CDR3 DNA reads TGCAGTGCTATGAACCCCGGGACAGGGGGCGCGTCGAACACTGAAGCTTTCTTT.

This clonotype was seen repeatedly, ten times or more. This chain links TRBV7-3 with TRBJ2-1; D is perhaps TRBD2 (5 bases). This CDR3 comprises 15 residues. Germline CDR1 and CDR2: SGHTA and FQGTGA. Trimming pared 0 bases from V and 9 bases from J, leaving 15 bases between. CDR3 bases: TGTGCCAGCAGCTTAACCCTCGGAGGCCCTGCTGAGCAGTTCTTC. Protein: CASSLTLGGPAEQFF.

This clonotype was counted ten times or more. This sequence joins TRBV3-1 and TRBJ2-5; D ambiguous. V lost 2 bases, J lost 0 bases, and 13 bases lay in between. The CDR3 is made up of 16 amino acids. Germline assignment: CDR1 LGHDT and CDR2 YNNKEL (reference sequence). CDR3 sequence reads: CASSQFDRADQETQYF. For the CDR3, the DNA is TGTGCCAGCAGCCAATTCGATCGGGCGGACCAAGAGACCCAGTACTTC.

This clonotype was detected many times. A read error may produce the germline difference seen at one junction end. V usage is TRBV5-1 and J usage is TRBJ2-4, with TRBD1 matching 8 bases. The CDR3 contains 16 residues. Germline values: CDR1 SGHRS, CDR2 YFSETQ. CDR3 bases: TGCGCCAGCAGCCTTGCCGTCGGGACAGGCAAAAACTTTCAGTACTTC. This translates into CASSLAVGTGKNFQYF.